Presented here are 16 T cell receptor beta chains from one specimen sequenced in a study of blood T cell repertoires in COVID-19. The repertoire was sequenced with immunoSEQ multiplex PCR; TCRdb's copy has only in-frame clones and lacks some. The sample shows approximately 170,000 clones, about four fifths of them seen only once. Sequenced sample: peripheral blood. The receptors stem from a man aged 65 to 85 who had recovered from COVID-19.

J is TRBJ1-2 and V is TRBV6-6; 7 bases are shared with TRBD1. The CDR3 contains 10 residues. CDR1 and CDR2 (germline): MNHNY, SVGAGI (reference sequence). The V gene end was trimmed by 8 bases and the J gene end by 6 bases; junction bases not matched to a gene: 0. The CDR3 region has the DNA TGTGCCAGCCAGGGGGATGGCTACACCTTC. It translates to CASQGDGYTF.

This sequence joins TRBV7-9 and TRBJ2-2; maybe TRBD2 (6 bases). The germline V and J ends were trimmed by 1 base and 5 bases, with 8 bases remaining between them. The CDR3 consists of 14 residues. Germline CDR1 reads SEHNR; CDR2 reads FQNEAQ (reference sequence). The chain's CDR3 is CASSLGAGTGELFF. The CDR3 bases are TGTGCCAGCAGCTTAGGTGCGGGGACCGGGGAGCTGTTTTTT.

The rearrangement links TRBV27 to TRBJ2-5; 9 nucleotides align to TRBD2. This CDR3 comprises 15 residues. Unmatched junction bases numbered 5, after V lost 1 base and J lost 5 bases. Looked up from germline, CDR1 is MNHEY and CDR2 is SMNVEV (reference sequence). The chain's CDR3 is CASSLFSGSAETQYF. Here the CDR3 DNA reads TGTGCCAGCAGTTTATTTAGCGGGAGTGCTGAGACCCAGTACTTC.

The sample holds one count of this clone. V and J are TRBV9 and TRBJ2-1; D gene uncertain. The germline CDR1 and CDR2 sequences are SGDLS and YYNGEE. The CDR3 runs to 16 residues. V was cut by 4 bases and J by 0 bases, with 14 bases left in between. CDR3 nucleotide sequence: TGTGCCAGCAGCCCCCGGCACGGCGGCTCCTACAATGAGCAGTTCTTC. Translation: CASSPRHGGSYNEQFF. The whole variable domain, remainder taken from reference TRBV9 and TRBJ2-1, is DSGVTQTPKHLITATGQRVTLRCSPRSGDLSVYWYQQSLDQGLQFLIQYYNGEERAKGNILERFSAQQFPDLHSELNLSSLELGDSALYFCASSPRHGGSYNEQFFGPGTRLTVL.

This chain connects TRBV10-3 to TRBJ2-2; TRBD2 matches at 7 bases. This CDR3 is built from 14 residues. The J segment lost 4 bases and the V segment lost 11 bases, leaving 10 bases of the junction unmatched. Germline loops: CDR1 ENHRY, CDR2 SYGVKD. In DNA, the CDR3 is TGTGCCCTCCGCGGGAGACAGAGCACCGGGGAGCTGTTTTTT. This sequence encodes CALRGRQSTGELFF.

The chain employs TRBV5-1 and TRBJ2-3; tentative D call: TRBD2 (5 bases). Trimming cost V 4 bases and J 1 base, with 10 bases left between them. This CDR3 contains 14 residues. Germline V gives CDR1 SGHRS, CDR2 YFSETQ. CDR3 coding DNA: TGCGCCAGCAGCCAGAGGGATCGCACAGATACGCAGTATTTT. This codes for CASSQRDRTDTQYF.

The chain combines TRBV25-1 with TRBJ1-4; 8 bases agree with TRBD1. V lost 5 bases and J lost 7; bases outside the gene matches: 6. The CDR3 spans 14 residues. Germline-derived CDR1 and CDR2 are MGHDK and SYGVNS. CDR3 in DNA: TGTGCCAGCAGTTGGACAGGGCCTATTGAAAAACTGTTTTTT. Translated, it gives CASSWTGPIEKLFF.

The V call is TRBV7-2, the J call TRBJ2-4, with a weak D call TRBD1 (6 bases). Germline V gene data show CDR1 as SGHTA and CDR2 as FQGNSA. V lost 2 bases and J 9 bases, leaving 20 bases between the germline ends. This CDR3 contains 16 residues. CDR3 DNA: TGTGCCAGCAGCTTACAAGGGACACCGGGCATAAGCATTCAGTACTTC. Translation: CASSLQGTPGISIQYF.

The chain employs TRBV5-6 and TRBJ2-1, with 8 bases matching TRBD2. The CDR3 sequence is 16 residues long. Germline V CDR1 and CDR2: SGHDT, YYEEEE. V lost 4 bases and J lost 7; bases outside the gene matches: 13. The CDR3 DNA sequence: TGTGCCAGCAGCAACGGTAAGCGGGAGTGGCAGAATGAGCAGTTCTTC. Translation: CASSNGKREWQNEQFF.

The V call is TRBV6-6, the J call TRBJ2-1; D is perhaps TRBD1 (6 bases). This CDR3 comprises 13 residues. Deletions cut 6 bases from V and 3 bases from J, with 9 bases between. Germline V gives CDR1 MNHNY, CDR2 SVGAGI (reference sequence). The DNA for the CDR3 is TGTGCCAGCAGACAGGGAAACTACAATGAGCAGTTCTTC. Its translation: CASRQGNYNEQFF.

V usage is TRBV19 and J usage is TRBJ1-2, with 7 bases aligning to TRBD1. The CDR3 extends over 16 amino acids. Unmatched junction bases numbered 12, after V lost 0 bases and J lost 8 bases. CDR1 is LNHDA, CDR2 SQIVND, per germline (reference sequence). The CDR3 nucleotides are TGTGCCAGTAGTATAGATCGCGCGACAGGGATAATAGGCTACACCTTC. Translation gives CASSIDRATGIIGYTF.

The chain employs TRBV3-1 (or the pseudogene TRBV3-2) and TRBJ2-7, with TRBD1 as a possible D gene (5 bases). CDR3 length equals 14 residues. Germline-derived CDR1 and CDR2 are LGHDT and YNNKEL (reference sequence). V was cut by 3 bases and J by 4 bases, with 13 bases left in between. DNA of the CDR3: TGTGCCAGCAGCCAGACGTCCCAGGGTTACGAGCAGTACTTC. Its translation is CASSQTSQGYEQYF.

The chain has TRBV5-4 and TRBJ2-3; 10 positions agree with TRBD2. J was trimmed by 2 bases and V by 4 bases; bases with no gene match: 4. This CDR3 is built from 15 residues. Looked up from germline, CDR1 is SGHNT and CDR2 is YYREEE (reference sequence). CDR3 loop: CASSNSGRSTDTQYF. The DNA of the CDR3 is TGTGCCAGCAGCAATAGCGGGAGGTCCACAGATACGCAGTATTTT.

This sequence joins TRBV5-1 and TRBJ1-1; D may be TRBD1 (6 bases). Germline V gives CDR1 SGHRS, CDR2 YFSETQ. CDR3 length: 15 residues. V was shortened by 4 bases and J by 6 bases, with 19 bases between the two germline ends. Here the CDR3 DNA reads TGCGCCAGCAGCCAACCTACAGGGAATGGTGCTGAAGCTTTCTTT. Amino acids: CASSQPTGNGAEAFF.

The CDR3 loop is CATKRGETGADTQYF. The DNA of the CDR3 is TGTGCCACCAAGCGTGGTGAAACGGGGGCAGATACGCAGTATTTT. The chain employs TRBV6-5 and TRBJ2-3, with a tentative D call TRBD2 (6 bases). The CDR3 has 15 residues. Germline V CDR1 and CDR2: MNHEY, SVGAGI. V dropped 10 bases and J dropped 4 bases, with 21 bases sitting between them.

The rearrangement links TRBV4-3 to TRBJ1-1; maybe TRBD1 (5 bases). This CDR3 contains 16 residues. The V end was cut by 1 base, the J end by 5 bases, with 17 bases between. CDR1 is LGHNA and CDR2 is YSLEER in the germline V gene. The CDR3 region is CASSQAIQGDGTEAFF. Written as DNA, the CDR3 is TGCGCCAGCAGCCAAGCGATTCAGGGCGATGGGACTGAAGCTTTCTTT.